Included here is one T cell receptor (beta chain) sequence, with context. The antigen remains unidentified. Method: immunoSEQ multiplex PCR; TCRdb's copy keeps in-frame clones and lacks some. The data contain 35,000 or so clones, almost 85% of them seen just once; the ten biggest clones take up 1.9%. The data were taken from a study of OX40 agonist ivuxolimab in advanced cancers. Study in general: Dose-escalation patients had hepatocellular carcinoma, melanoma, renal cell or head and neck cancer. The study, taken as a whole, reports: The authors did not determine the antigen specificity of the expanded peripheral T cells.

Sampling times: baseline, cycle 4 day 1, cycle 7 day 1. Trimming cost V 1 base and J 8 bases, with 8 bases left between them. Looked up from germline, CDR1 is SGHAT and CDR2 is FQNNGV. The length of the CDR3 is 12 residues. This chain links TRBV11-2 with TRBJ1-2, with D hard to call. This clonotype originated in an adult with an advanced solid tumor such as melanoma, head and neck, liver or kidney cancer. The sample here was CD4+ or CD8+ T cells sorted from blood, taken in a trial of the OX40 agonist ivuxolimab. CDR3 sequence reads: CASSLVQLGYTF. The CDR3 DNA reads TGTGCCAGCAGCTTAGTTCAGCTAGGCTACACCTTC.